The subject of this entry is one T cell receptor beta chain. The data are from a study of cytomegalovirus exposure and HLA in healthy donors. Per the germline V gene, CDR1 is MGHRA and CDR2 is YSYEKL. J was trimmed by 7 bases and V by 3 bases; bases with no gene match: 12. The CDR3 is 19 residues long. The PCR employed 60 Vbeta primers together with 13 Jbeta primers. Repertoires were generated with immunoSEQ multiplex PCR, while TCRdb's copy carries only in-frame clones and drops some. The sample has 95,000 to 110,000 clones; 60% to 85% are singletons. The chain carries TRBV4-1 and TRBJ2-1; 16 nucleotides align to TRBD2. This clonotype was sampled from a middle-aged man in good health and CMV-seropositive. Specimen: PBMCs. CDR3 nucleotide sequence: TGCGCCAGCAGCCATCCGGGACTAGCGGGAGGGCCAGATGTAAATGAGCAGTTCTTC. Protein: CASSHPGLAGGPDVNEQFF.